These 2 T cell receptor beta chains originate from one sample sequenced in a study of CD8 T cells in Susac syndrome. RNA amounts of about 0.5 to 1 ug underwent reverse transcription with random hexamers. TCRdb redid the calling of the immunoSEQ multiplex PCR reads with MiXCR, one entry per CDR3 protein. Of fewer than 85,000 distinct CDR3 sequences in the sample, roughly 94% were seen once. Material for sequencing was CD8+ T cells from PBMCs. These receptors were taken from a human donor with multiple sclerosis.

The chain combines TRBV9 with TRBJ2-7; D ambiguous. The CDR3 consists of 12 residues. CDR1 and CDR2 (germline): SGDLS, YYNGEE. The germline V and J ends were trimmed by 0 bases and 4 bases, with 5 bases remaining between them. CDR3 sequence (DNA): TGTGCCAGCAGCGTAGAAGGGTACGAGCAGTACTTC. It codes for CASSVEGYEQYF.

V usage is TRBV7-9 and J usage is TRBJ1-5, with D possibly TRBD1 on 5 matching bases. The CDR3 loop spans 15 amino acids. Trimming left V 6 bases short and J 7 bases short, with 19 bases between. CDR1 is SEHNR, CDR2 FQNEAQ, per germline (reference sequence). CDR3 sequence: CASRDDRAPGQPQHF. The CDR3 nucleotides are TGTGCCAGCAGGGATGACAGAGCCCCAGGGCAGCCCCAGCATTTT.